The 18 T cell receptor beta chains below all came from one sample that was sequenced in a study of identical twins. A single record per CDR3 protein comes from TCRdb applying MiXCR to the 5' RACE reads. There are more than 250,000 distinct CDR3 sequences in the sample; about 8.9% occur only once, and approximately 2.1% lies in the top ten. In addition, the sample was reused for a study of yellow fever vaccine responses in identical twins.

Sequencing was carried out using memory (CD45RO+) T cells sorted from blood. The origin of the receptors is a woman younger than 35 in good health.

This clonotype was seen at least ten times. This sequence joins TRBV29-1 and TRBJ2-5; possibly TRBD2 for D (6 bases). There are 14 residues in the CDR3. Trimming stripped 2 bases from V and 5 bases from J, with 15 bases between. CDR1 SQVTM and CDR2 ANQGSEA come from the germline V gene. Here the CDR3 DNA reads TGCAGCGTTGAATTCGGGGCAGGGAGGGAGACCCAGTACTTC. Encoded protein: CSVEFGAGRETQYF.

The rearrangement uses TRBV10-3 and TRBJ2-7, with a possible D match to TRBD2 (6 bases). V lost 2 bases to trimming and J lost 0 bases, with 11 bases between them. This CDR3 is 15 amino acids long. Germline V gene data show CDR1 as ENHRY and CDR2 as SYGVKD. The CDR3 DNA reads TGTGCCATCAGTGAGACAAGCGGGTACTCCTACGAGCAGTACTTC. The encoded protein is CAISETSGYSYEQYF.

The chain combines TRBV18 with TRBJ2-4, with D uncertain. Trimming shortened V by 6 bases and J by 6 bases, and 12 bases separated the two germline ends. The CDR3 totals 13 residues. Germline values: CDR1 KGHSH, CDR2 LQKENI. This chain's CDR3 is CASSPEWANIQYF. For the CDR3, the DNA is TGTGCCAGCTCTCCGGAATGGGCAAACATTCAGTACTTC.

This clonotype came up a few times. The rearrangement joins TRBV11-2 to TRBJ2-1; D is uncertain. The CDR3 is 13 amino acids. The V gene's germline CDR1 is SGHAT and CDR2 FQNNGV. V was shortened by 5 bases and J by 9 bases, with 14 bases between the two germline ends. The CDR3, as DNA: TGTGCCAGCAGCCCTAGTGGTATATCTGAGCAGTTCTTC. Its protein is CASSPSGISEQFF.

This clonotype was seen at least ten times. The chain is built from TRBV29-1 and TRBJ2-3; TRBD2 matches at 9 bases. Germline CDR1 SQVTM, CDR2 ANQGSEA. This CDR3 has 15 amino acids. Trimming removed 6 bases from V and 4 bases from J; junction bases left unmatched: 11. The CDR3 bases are TGCAGCGTAGAGGGGCGTAGCGGGAGTCCAGATACGCAGTATTTT. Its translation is CSVEGRSGSPDTQYF.

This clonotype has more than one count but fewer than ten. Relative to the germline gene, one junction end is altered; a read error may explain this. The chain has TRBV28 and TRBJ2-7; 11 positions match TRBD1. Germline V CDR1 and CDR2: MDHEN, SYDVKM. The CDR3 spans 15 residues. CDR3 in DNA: TGTGCCAGCAGCCCATGGACAGGGGGCTCCGACGAGCAGTACTTC. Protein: CASSPWTGGSDEQYF.

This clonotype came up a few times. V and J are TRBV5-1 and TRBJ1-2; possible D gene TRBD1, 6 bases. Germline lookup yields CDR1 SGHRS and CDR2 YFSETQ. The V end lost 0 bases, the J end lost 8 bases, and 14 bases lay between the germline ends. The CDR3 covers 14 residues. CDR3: CASSLAGGLQGYTF. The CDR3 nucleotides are TGCGCCAGCAGCTTGGCGGGGGGCCTTCAGGGCTACACCTTC.

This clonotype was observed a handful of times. The CDR3: CASKGPGPTSIYF. The DNA of the CDR3 is TGCGCCAGCAAAGGTCCGGGGCCAACGTCCATATATTTT. This chain joins TRBV10-2 and TRBJ1-3; a weak D match, TRBD1 (5 bases). The germline V and J ends were trimmed by 7 bases and 11 bases, with 18 bases remaining between them. The CDR3 runs 13 residues. CDR1 and CDR2 from the germline V gene are WSHSY and SAAADI.

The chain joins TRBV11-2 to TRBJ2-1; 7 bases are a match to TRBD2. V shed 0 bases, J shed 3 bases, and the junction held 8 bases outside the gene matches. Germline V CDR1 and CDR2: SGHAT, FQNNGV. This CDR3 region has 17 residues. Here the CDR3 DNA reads TGTGCCAGCAGCTTAGATACTAGGGCTAGCGGCTACAATGAGCAGTTCTTC. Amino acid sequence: CASSLDTRASGYNEQFF.

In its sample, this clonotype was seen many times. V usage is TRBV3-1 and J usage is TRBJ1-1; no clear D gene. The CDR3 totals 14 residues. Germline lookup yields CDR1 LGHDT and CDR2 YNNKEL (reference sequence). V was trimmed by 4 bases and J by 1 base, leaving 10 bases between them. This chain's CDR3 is CASSLTGRNTEAFF. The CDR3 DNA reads TGTGCCAGCAGCCTCACCGGCCGGAACACTGAAGCTTTCTTT.

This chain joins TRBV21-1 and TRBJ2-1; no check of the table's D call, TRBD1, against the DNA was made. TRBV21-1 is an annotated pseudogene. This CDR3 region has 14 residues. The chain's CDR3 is CASSSFDRDNEQFF. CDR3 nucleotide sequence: TGTGCCAGCAGCTCCTTTGACAGAGACAATGAGCAGTTCTTC.

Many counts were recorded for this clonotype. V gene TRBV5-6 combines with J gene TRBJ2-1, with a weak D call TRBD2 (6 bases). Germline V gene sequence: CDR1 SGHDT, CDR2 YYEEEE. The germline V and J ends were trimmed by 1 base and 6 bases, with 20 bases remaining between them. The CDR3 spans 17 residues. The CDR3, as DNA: TGTGCCAGCAGCTTGCGTCGGTCGGGAGTACACGGCAATGAGCAGTTCTTC. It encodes CASSLRRSGVHGNEQFF.

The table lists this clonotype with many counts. The CDR3 bases are TGCGCCAGCAGCTCACAGGGGTTGAACTACAATGAGCAGTTCTTC. It specifies CASSSQGLNYNEQFF. V usage is TRBV5-1 and J usage is TRBJ2-1; 7 bases fit TRBD1. The V gene end was trimmed by 3 bases and the J gene end by 3 bases; junction bases not matched to a gene: 6. CDR3 size: 15 residues. Per germline, CDR1 SGHRS and CDR2 YFSETQ.

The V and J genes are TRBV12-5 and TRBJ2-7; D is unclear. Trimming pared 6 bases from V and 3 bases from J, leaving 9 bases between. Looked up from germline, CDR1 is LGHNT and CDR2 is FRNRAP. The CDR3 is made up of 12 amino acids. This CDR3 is CASGGQSYEQYF. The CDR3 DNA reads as TGTGCTAGTGGAGGCCAAAGCTACGAGCAGTACTTC.

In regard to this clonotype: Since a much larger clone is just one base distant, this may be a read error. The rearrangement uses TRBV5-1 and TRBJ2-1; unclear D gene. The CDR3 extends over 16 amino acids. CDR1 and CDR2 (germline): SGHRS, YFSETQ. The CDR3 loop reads CASSLAEQSSCNEQFF. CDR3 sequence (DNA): TGCGCCAGCAGCTTGGCTGAACAGAGCTCCTGCAATGAGCAGTTCTTC.

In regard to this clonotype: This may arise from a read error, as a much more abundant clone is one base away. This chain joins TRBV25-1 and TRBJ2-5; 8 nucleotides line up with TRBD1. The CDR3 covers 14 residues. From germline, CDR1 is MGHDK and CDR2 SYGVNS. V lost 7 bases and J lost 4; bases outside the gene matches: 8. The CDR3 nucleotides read TGTGCCAGCACAGAGGGCAGGGGGCCAGAGACCCAGTACTTC. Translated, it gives CASTEGRGPETQYF.

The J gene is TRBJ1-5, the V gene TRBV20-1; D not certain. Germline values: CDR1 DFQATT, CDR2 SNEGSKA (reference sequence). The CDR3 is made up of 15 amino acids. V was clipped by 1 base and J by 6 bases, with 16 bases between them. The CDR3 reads CSARVETDGRQPQHF. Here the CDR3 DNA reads TGCAGTGCTAGAGTCGAAACCGATGGCCGTCAGCCCCAGCATTTT.

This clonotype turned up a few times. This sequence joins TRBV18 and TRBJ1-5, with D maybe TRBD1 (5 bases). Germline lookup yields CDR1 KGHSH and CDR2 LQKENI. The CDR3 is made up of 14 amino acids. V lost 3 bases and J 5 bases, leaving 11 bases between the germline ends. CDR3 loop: CASSPSRGDQPQHF. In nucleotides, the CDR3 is TGTGCCAGCTCACCGAGTAGGGGTGATCAGCCCCAGCATTTT.